The following is a T cell receptor (beta chain) sequence with its context. A much larger clonotype is one base distant, so this may be a read error. Hyperthyroidism patients were newly diagnosed, ill under 2 months, and aged 18 to 65 years. Germline V lookup: CDR1 LNHNV, CDR2 YYDKDF (reference sequence). V was clipped by 1 base and J by 9 bases; unmatched bases: 11. CDR3 length: 16 amino acids. The sample comes from a study of Graves' ophthalmopathy and Graves' hyperthyroidism. The authors amplified TCR beta CDR3 regions, and they did so from RNA transcripts for repertoire sequencing. RT-PCR was first run with HTBI primers, then multiplex PCR in a second round. MiXCR, run by TCRdb on the multiplex PCR reads, gives a single entry per CDR3 protein. In the table there are hundreds of thousands of distinct CDR3 sequences, 15% to 19% of which are singletons.

Material: peripheral blood. The chain links TRBV15 to TRBJ2-5; 10 bases match TRBD2. The receptor's source is a woman between 18 and 30 years old with stable Graves' hyperthyroidism. CDR3 sequence (DNA): TGTGCCACCAGCAGAGGGACTAGCGGTCTCGGGGAGTCCCAGTACTTC. This translates into CATSRGTSGLGESQYF.